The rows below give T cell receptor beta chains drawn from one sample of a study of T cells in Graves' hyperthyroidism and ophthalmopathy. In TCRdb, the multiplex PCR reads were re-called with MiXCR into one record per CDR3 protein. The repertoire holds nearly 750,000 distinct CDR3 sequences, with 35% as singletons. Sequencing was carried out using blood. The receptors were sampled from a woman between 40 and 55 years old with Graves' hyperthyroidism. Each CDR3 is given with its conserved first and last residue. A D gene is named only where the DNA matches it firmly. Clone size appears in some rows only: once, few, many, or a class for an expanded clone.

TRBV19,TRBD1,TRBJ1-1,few,CASDREGTEAFF,TGTGCCAGTGACAGGGAGGGCACTGAAGCTTTCTTT
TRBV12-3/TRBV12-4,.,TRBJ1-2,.,CASSREAGGYTF,TGTGCCTCTTCCAGGGAGGCGGGTGGCTACACCTTC
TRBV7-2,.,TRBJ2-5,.,CASSRLRGQETQYF,TGTGCCAGCAGCCGACTTCGGGGACAAGAGACCCAGTACTTC
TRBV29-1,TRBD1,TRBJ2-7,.,CSLGQGVHEQYF,TGCAGCTTGGGACAGGGCGTCCACGAGCAGTACTTC
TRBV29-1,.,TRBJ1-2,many,CSVGTDSGYGYTF,TGCAGCGTTGGGACTGATTCAGGCTATGGCTACACCTTC
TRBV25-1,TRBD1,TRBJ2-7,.,CAPPGQGANNEQYF,TGTGCCCCACCCGGACAGGGTGCAAACAACGAGCAGTACTTC
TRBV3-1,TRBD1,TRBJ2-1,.,CASSHPGQGVREQFF,TGTGCCAGCAGCCACCCGGGACAGGGGGTCCGAGAGCAGTTCTTC
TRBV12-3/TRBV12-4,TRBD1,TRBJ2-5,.,CASRRTGGLETQYF,TGTGCCAGCAGGCGAACAGGGGGCCTGGAGACCCAGTACTTC
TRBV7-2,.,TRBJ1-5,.,CASSQTAGGNQPQHF,TGTGCCAGCAGCCAGACGGCGGGTGGCAATCAGCCCCAGCATTTT
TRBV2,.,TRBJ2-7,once,CASTLGKSSRDEQYF,TGTGCCAGCACTTTGGGAAAGAGTTCGCGCGACGAGCAGTACTTC
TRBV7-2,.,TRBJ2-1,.,CAGSTYRQEQFF,TGTGCCGGCAGCACATACAGGCAAGAGCAGTTCTTC
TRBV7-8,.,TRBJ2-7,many,CASSRLIHGIYEQYF,TGTGCCAGCAGCCGACTTATCCATGGGATCTACGAGCAGTACTTC
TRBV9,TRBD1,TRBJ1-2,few,CASSPPGTGENYGYTF,TGTGCCAGCAGCCCACCTGGGACAGGCGAGAACTATGGCTACACCTTC
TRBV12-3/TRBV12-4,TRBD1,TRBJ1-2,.,CASSGQGVVYGYTF,TGTGCCAGCAGTGGACAGGGGGTGGTCTATGGCTACACCTTC
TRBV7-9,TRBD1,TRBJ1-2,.,CASGITGVPDYGYTF,TGTGCCAGCGGCATAACAGGGGTGCCGGACTATGGCTACACCTTC
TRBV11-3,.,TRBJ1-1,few,CASSLYDAEAFF,TGTGCCAGCAGCTTATATGACGCTGAAGCTTTCTTT
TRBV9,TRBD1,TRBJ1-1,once,CASSVVGGTDAFF,TGTGCCAGCAGCGTAGTAGGGGGCACTGATGCTTTCTTT
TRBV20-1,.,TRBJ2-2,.,CSALGPWNTGELFF,TGCAGTGCTTTAGGGCCGTGGAACACCGGGGAGCTGTTTTTT
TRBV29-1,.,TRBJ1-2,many,CSVGVSNGYTF,TGCAGCGTTGGTGTCAGTAATGGCTACACCTTC
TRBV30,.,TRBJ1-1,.,CAWISGRPGAEAFF,TGTGCCTGGATCTCGGGTCGACCAGGCGCTGAAGCTTTCTTT
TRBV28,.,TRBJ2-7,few,CASMGPTTYEQYF,TGTGCCAGTATGGGACCTACCACCTACGAGCAGTACTTC
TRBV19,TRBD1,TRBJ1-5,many,CASSPLDRGDNQPQHF,TGTGCCAGTAGTCCACTGGACAGGGGCGACAATCAGCCCCAGCATTTT
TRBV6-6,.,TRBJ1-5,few,CASIGGGSNQPQHF,TGTGCCAGCATAGGAGGTGGAAGCAATCAGCCCCAGCATTTT
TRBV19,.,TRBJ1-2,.,CASSPIGTPRNYGYTF,TGTGCCAGTAGTCCCATCGGGACCCCACGAAACTATGGCTACACCTTC
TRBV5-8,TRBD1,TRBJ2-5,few,CASTIQGEETQYF,TGTGCCAGCACCATACAGGGGGAAGAGACCCAGTACTTC
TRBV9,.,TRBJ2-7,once,CASSEVQGASGEQYF,TGTGCCAGCAGCGAAGTACAGGGTGCCTCGGGCGAGCAGTACTTC
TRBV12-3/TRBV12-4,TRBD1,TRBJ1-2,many,CASSLMRQGRGYTF,TGTGCCAGCAGTTTAATGCGACAGGGGAGAGGCTACACCTTC
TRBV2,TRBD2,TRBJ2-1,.,CASSVTSDLNEQFF,TGTGCCAGCAGCGTAACTAGCGATCTGAATGAGCAGTTCTTC
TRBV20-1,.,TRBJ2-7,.,CSASSFNEQYF,TGCAGTGCTAGTTCATTCAACGAGCAGTACTTC
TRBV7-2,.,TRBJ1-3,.,CASSSTGYSGNTIYF,TGTGCCAGCAGCTCCACAGGATACTCTGGAAACACCATATATTTT
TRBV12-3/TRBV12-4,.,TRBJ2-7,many,CASSWDATYEQYF,TGTGCCAGCAGTTGGGACGCTACCTACGAGCAGTACTTC
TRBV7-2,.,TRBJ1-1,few,CASILRGLGNTEAFF,TGTGCCAGCATCTTACGGGGACTCGGGAACACTGAAGCTTTCTTT